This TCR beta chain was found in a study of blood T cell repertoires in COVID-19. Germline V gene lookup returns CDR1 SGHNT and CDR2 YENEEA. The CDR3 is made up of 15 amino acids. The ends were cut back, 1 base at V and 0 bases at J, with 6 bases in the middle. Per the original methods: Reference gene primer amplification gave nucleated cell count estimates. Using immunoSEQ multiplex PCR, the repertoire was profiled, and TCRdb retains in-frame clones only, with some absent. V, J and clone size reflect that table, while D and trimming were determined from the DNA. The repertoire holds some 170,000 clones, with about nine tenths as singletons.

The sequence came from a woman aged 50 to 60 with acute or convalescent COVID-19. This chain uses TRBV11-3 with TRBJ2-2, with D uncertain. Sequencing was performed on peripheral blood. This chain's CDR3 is CASSLGQTNTGELFF. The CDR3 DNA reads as TGTGCCAGCAGCTTAGGGCAGACGAACACCGGGGAGCTGTTTTTT.